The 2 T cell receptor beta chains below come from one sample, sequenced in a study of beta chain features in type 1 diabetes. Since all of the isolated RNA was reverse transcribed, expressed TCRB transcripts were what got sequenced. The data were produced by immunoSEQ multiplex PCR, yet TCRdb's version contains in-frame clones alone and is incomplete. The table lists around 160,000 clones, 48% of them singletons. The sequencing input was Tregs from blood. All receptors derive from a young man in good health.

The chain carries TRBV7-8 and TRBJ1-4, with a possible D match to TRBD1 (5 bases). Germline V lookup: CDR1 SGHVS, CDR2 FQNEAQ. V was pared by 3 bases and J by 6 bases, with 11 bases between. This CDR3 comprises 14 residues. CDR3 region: CASSFGGSDEKLFF. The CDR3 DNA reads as TGTGCCAGCAGCTTCGGGGGGTCGGATGAAAAACTGTTTTTT.

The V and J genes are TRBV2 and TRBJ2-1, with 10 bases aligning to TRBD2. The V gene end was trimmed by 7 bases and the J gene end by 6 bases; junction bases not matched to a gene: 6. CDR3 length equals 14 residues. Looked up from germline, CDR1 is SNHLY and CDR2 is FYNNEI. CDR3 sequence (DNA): TGTGCCAGCACAGGACTAGCGGAAGTCAATGAGCAGTTCTTC. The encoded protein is CASTGLAEVNEQFF.